The clone carrying this TCR beta chain was recorded many times. As yet, its antigen is unknown. One entry per CDR3 protein results from TCRdb running MiXCR on the reads. The sample carries under 350,000 distinct CDR3 sequences, 20% to 25% recorded once. With 5 bases clipped from V and 4 bases from J, the junction kept 7 bases outside the gene matches. The CDR3 has 16 amino acids. The data were obtained in a study of T cell repertoires in cytomegalovirus infection. This sample comprised cultured PBMCs, obtained from culture after CMV antigen stimulation. The receptor's source is a human donor in good health (CMV status not recorded). Some clones in this sample may be carry-over from other donors' samples. The rearrangement links TRBV12-3 or TRBV12-4 to TRBJ2-2; 10 nucleotides match TRBD1. Here the CDR3 reads CASSNGQGEITGELFF. DNA for the CDR3: TGTGCCAGCAGTAACGGACAGGGGGAAATCACCGGGGAGCTGTTTTTT.